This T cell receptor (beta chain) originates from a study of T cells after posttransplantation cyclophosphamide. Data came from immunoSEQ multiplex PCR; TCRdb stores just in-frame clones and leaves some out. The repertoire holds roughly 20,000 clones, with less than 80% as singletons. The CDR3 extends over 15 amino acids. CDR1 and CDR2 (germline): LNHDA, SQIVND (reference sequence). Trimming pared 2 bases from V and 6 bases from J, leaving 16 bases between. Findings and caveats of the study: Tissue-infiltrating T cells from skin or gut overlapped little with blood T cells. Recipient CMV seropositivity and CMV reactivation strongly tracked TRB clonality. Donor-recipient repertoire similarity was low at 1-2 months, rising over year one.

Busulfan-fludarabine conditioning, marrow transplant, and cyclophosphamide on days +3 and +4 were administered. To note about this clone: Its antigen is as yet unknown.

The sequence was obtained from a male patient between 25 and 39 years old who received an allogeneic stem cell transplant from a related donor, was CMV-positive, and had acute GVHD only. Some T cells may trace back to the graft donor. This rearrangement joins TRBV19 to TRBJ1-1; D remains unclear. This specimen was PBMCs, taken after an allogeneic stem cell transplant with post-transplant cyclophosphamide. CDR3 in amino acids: CASSIWSNSNAEAFF. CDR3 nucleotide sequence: TGTGCCAGTAGTATATGGTCTAACAGTAACGCTGAAGCTTTCTTT.